This record concerns one T cell receptor beta chain sequence. Its antigen is not known. V was trimmed by 4 bases and J by 5 bases, leaving 8 bases between them. Germline loops: CDR1 MNHNS, CDR2 SASEGT. The CDR3 totals 12 residues. The record originates from a study of T cell clonotyping in hematopoietic cell transplantation. Study-level results: At the given depth, recipient repertoires were over 95% de novo clonotypes. Graft donor and pretransplant recipient Inverse Simpson Index values predicted broader posttransplant TCR diversity. No sorting was done, leaving CD4 and CD8 contributions mixed. Recipient TCR diversity dropped after transplant; expanded clonotypes rose from day 30 to 180.

Generated by immunoSEQ multiplex PCR, the TCRdb table keeps only in-frame clones and is missing some. The table has about 12,000 clones, about 88% seen once. This chain joins TRBV6-1 and TRBJ1-1; D uncertain. The sequence was collected from a human donor who either received an allogeneic hematopoietic cell transplant for a myeloid malignancy or was a related donor (not recorded which). Some clones in this sample may be carry-over from other donors' samples. Source material: peripheral blood mononuclear cells. The CDR3 nucleotides read TGTGCCAGCAGTGTCAGTGAGACTGAAGCTTTCTTT. It is translated as CASSVSETEAFF.